This entry is about one T cell receptor (beta chain). Antigen unknown. The data were taken from a study of shared clonotypes between healthy human individuals. Turning to the study itself: Donors had three CD4 naive, three CD4 memory, two CD8 naive and one CD8 memory plate apiece.

General observations from the study: Rarefaction curves obtained for sorted subsets showed sequencing incomplete despite large depth.

There were no recent acute infections or vaccinations among the donors, who were healthy HIV-negative adults. Per the original methods: Owing to the provision of junction-only sequences devoid of quality scores by immunoSEQ, filtering differed. Data came from immunoSEQ multiplex PCR; TCRdb stores just in-frame clones and leaves some out. V, J and clone size derive from that table, while D and trimming were established from the DNA sequence. Of around 720,000 clones listed, 60% to 75% are singletons. This CDR3 is 13 amino acids long. The germline CDR1 and CDR2 sequences are MDHEN and SYDVKM. Trimming removed 8 bases at V and 4 bases at J, with 13 bases between.

This clonotype was obtained from a woman in her 30s in good health. The V and J genes are TRBV28 and TRBJ2-3, with D uncertain. Specimen: memory CD4+ T cells sorted from blood. Subset noted: CD45RA-negative fraction. In DNA, the CDR3 is TGTGCCAGCGTGGGCAGAATCCCAGATACGCAGTATTTT. This sequence encodes CASVGRIPDTQYF.